Listed here are 23 T cell receptor beta chains from one sample, sequenced in a study of blood T cell repertoires in COVID-19. The method was immunoSEQ multiplex PCR; TCRdb's version includes in-frame clones alone and lacks a portion of them. This table has about 160,000 clones, about 90% appearing once. The sample consisted of peripheral blood. The receptors stem from a young man with COVID-19, enrolled during active disease.

The gene calls are TRBV6-5 and TRBJ2-1; TRBD1 aligns across 10 bases. Germline V lookup: CDR1 MNHEY, CDR2 SVGAGI. Trimming took 5 bases from V and 7 from J; bases not matched to a gene: 8. The CDR3 is made up of 15 amino acids. The CDR3 DNA is TGTGCCAGCAGTACGACAGGGGGCTGGAGGAATGAGCAGTTCTTC. Protein sequence: CASSTTGGWRNEQFF.

V is TRBV7-2 and J is TRBJ2-5, with a tentative D call TRBD2 (5 bases). The V end was cut by 5 bases, the J end by 9 bases, with 16 bases between. Germline V gives CDR1 SGHTA, CDR2 FQGNSA. This CDR3 spans 13 amino acids. The CDR3: CASSAGRWRAQYF. CDR3 in DNA: TGTGCCAGCAGCGCAGGACGGTGGCGGGCCCAGTACTTC.

The chain links TRBV27 to TRBJ1-4, with unresolved D. Germline V gene sequence: CDR1 MNHEY, CDR2 SMNVEV (reference sequence). The CDR3 sequence is 16 residues long. Between the trimmed V and J ends, which lost 3 bases and 0 bases, there was a span of 11 bases. CDR3 coding DNA: TGTGCCAGCAGTTTGTCCCAAACAGCAACTAATGAAAAACTGTTTTTT. It encodes CASSLSQTATNEKLFF.

The chain employs TRBV20-1 and TRBJ2-1, with D perhaps TRBD1 (5 bases). This CDR3 region has 11 residues. V lost 3 bases, J lost 10 bases, and 10 bases lay in between. Germline V CDR1 and CDR2: DFQATT, SNEGSKA (reference sequence). The CDR3 nucleotides are TGCAGTGCTAGCTTGCAGGGCGAGCAGTTCTTC. Translation gives CSASLQGEQFF.

The chain employs TRBV5-4 and TRBJ2-1; TRBD2 matches at 12 bases. Per germline, CDR1 SGHNT and CDR2 YYREEE (reference sequence). The CDR3 contains 16 residues. With V trimmed by 4 bases and J by 1 base, 3 bases remained unmatched. The chain's CDR3 is CASSLGLAGSYNEQFF. DNA of the CDR3: TGTGCCAGCAGCCTCGGACTAGCGGGGTCCTACAATGAGCAGTTCTTC.

This chain connects TRBV18 to TRBJ2-1, with 10 bases matching TRBD2. Germline CDR1 reads KGHSH; CDR2 reads LQKENI. Unmatched junction bases numbered 1, after V lost 4 bases and J lost 4 bases. The CDR3 runs to 14 residues. CDR3 in amino acids: CASSRAGGYNEQFF. CDR3 sequence (DNA): TGTGCCAGCTCACGAGCGGGGGGGTACAATGAGCAGTTCTTC.

The chain carries TRBV15 and TRBJ2-1; TRBD1 might be the D (6 bases). The CDR3 totals 14 residues. The germline V and J ends were trimmed by 1 base and 4 bases, with 8 bases remaining between them. CDR1 and CDR2 from the germline V gene are LNHNV and YYDKDF (reference sequence). This CDR3 reads CATSRAGDYNEQFF. The CDR3 coding sequence is TGTGCCACCAGCAGAGCAGGGGATTACAATGAGCAGTTCTTC.

This clone was seen just once. The V call is TRBV2, the J call TRBJ1-1; 10 nucleotides align to TRBD1. The CDR3 loop spans 15 amino acids. The trim removed 6 bases at V and 0 bases at J, leaving 4 bases unmatched. CDR1 is SNHLY and CDR2 is FYNNEI in the germline V gene. DNA for the CDR3: TGTGCCAGCAGCTGGGACAGGGGATTGAACACTGAAGCTTTCTTT. Encoded protein: CASSWDRGLNTEAFF.

CDR3 region: CASSQDRPASTAPSEEAFF. In DNA form, the CDR3 reads TGTGCCAGCAGCCAAGATCGTCCAGCATCGACAGCACCATCGGAGGAAGCTTTCTTT. V usage is TRBV3-1 (or the pseudogene TRBV3-2) and J usage is TRBJ1-1; D might be TRBD1 (5 bases). The V gene's germline CDR1 is LGHDT and CDR2 YNNKEL (reference sequence). V was clipped by 0 bases and J by 8 bases, with 28 bases between them. There are 19 residues in the CDR3.

V gene TRBV21-1 combines with J gene TRBJ2-1; TRBD2 reflects the table's D call only, with no check against the DNA. TRBV21-1 is a documented pseudogene. This CDR3 has 14 amino acids. CDR3 amino acids: CASSKEHPRNEQFF. The CDR3 region has the DNA TGTGCCAGCAGCAAAGAGCACCCGAGGAATGAGCAGTTCTTC.

The chain uses TRBV19 and TRBJ1-1, with D tentatively TRBD1 (5 bases). Germline V gene data show CDR1 as LNHDA and CDR2 as SQIVND (reference sequence). V was pared by 1 base and J by 2 bases, with 11 bases between. CDR3 length: 15 amino acids. Written as DNA, the CDR3 is TGTGCCAGTAGTATAGGGGGCGGTTTTAACACTGAAGCTTTCTTT. Residues: CASSIGGGFNTEAFF.

This rearrangement joins TRBV4-3 to TRBJ1-2; 8 positions match TRBD1. Germline V gene sequence: CDR1 LGHNA, CDR2 YSLEER. The CDR3 has 13 amino acids. V lost 4 bases to trimming and J lost 8 bases; unmatched junction nucleotides: 6. The CDR3 here is CASSPDRADGYTF. The CDR3, as DNA: TGCGCCAGCAGCCCGGACAGGGCCGACGGCTACACCTTC.

The chain recombines TRBV6-2 or TRBV6-3 with TRBJ1-1, with 9 bases that match TRBD1. CDR3 length: 14 amino acids. The V gene's germline CDR1 is MNHEY and CDR2 SVGEGT. V shed 1 base and J 8 bases; nucleotides not matched to a gene: 5. The DNA of the CDR3 is TGTGCCAGCAGTTACTTCCGGGACAGGGAGGAAGCTTTCTTT. Translated: CASSYFRDREEAFF.

This chain connects TRBV19 to TRBJ2-1, with D unclear. Deletions cut 2 bases from V and 9 bases from J, with 11 bases between. Germline V gene lookup returns CDR1 LNHDA and CDR2 SQIVND (reference sequence). This CDR3 has 13 residues. CDR3 DNA: TGTGCCAGTAGTATAAACCCCAGAAGTGAGCAGTTCTTC. Translation: CASSINPRSEQFF. Full variable domain (outside the CDR3, taken from reference TRBV19 and TRBJ2-1): DGGITQSPKYLFRKEGQNVTLSCEQNLNHDAMYWYRQDPGQGLRLIYYSQIVNDFQKGDIAEGYSVSREKKESFPLTVTSAQKNPTAFYLCASSINPRSEQFFGPGTRLTVL.

This CDR3 is CASSVWDSRSGANVLTF. DNA for the CDR3: TGTGCCAGCAGCGTGTGGGACAGCCGCTCTGGGGCCAACGTCCTGACTTTC. The rearrangement uses TRBV9 and TRBJ2-6; 7 nucleotides line up with TRBD1. The CDR3 runs 17 residues. Losses at the gene ends were 2 bases for V and 0 bases for J; bases not matched to a gene: 5. From germline, CDR1 is SGDLS and CDR2 YYNGEE.

The chain has TRBV6-5 and TRBJ1-1; D call uncertain. CDR1 and CDR2 (germline): MNHEY, SVGAGI. V was clipped by 5 bases and J by 2 bases, with 15 bases between them. The length of the CDR3 is 15 residues. This CDR3 is CASSPRTGGNTEAFF. The CDR3 DNA follows: TGTGCCAGCAGTCCACGGACGGGAGGTAACACTGAAGCTTTCTTT.

The chain couples TRBV10-1 to TRBJ1-1; 7 positions agree with TRBD1. The germline gives CDR1 WNHNN, CDR2 SYGVQD (reference sequence). V shed 4 bases, J shed 3 bases, and the junction held 11 bases outside the gene matches. The CDR3 length is 16 residues. In nucleotides, the CDR3 is TGCGCCAGCAGTGCCGGACAAACAACAGGGGACACTGAAGCTTTCTTT. As protein: CASSAGQTTGDTEAFF.

The sample holds one count of this clone. The chain carries TRBV28 and TRBJ2-7; 8 bases align to TRBD1. Germline V gives CDR1 MDHEN, CDR2 SYDVKM. With 6 bases clipped from V and 3 bases from J, the junction kept 10 bases outside the gene matches. The CDR3 runs 15 residues. The CDR3 loop reads CASSLEGQADYEQYF. DNA of the CDR3: TGTGCCAGCAGCCTGGAGGGACAGGCGGACTACGAGCAGTACTTC.

The rearrangement uses TRBV29-1 and TRBJ2-2; 7 positions agree with TRBD2. This CDR3 has 16 residues. The V segment lost 0 bases and the J segment 2 bases; nucleotides outside the gene matches: 6. Germline V gives CDR1 SQVTM, CDR2 ANQGSEA. CDR3 nucleotide sequence: TGCAGCGTTGAAGATGACCGGGGGGTCAACACCGGGGAGCTGTTTTTT. It translates to CSVEDDRGVNTGELFF.

V and J are TRBV24-1 and TRBJ2-7; 10 positions match TRBD1. CDR3 length: 15 residues. In germline, CDR1 is KGHDR, CDR2 SFDVKD. The V segment lost 5 bases and the J segment 2 bases; nucleotides outside the gene matches: 5. In DNA, the CDR3 is TGTGCCACCAGTGTCGGGACAGGGGTCCCCTACGAGCAGTACTTC. Protein product: CATSVGTGVPYEQYF.

V usage is TRBV6-5 and J usage is TRBJ2-7; 7 positions match TRBD1. With V trimmed by 2 bases and J by 2 bases, 3 bases remained unmatched. This CDR3 is built from 14 residues. Germline values: CDR1 MNHEY, CDR2 SVGAGI. The CDR3 sequence: CASSYQQGPYEQYF. DNA for the CDR3: TGTGCCAGCAGTTACCAACAGGGGCCCTACGAGCAGTACTTC.

This chain connects TRBV7-9 to TRBJ1-1; D gene uncertain. Looked up from germline, CDR1 is SEHNR and CDR2 is FQNEAQ (reference sequence). V shed 5 bases and J shed 1 base, with 8 bases lying between them. CDR3 size: 13 residues. The CDR3 DNA is TGTGCCAGCAGCGCCGGAGAGAACACTGAAGCTTTCTTT. Residues: CASSAGENTEAFF.

The chain is built from TRBV4-3 and TRBJ1-2; D might be TRBD1 (5 bases). This CDR3 spans 17 amino acids. Germline V lookup: CDR1 LGHNA, CDR2 YSLEER. Between the trimmed V and J ends, which lost 0 bases and 4 bases, there was a span of 18 bases. CDR3 loop: CASSQEEGSFNRYGYTF. In nucleotides, the CDR3 is TGCGCCAGCAGCCAAGAGGAGGGGTCCTTTAACCGCTATGGCTACACCTTC.